The clone carrying this TCR beta chain was seen ten or more times. TCRdb re-called the 5' RACE reads with MiXCR, one entry per CDR3 protein. The table includes under 150,000 distinct CDR3 sequences, approximately 20% detected once. Germline V gene lookup returns CDR1 KGHDR and CDR2 SFDVKD. V lost 8 bases, J lost 4 bases, and 5 bases stayed unmatched. This CDR3 has 13 residues. The source of the sample is a study of human T cells and chemical hapten exposure. Researchers extracted total RNA from unfractionated whole blood. The V call is TRBV24-1, the J call TRBJ2-3; 7 nucleotides agree with TRBD2. This TCR derives from a human donor in good health. The CDR3 nucleotides are TGTGCCACCATCTCCGGGAGGTCAGATACGCAGTATTTT. Protein: CATISGRSDTQYF.